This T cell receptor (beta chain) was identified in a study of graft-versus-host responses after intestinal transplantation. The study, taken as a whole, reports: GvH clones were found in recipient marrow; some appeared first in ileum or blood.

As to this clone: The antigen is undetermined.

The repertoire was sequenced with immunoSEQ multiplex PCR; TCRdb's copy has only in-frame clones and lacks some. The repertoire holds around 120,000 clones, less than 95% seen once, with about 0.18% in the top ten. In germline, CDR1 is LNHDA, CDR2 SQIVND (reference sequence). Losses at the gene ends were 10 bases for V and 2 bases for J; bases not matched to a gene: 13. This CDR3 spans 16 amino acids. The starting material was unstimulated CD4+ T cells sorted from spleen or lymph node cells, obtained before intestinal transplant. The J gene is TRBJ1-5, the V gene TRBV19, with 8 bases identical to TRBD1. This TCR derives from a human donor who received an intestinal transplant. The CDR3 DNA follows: TGTGCCACCAGGAACTCAGGGGGCGGAGGCAATCAGCCCCAGCATTTT. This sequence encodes CATRNSGGGGNQPQHF.